This T cell receptor beta chain stems from a study of a mutant IDH1 vaccine in newly diagnosed glioma. Study-level information: First vaccine doses came 4-6 weeks after radiotherapy alone, or with temozolomide cycles. In the visit schedule, V12 fell in week 35, while V13 fell in week 47. Previous care, which was radiotherapy, temozolomide, or both, most often involved both. Treatment recipients were approximately 60% male and about 40% female, and their mean age was roughly 40 years.

Only in-frame clones appear in the TCRdb table, and some are missing; sequencing was by immunoSEQ multiplex PCR. The table lists 50,000 to 70,000 clones, approximately 80% of them singletons. Time point meaning: week 35, safety follow-up. Alongside topical imiquimod, each dose of vaccine comprised 300 ug of mutant IDH1 20-mer peptide. To note about this clone: The antigen is unknown.

The sample in question was PBMCs, obtained from a glioma patient whose treatment included an IDH1 peptide vaccine. This TCR was sampled from a man aged 25-45 years with glioma.

The CDR3, as DNA: TGTGCCAGCAGACCGGGACAGGGAGTCTACGAGCAGTACTTC. Translated: CASRPGQGVYEQYF. V and J are TRBV6-1 and TRBJ2-7, with 9 bases fitting TRBD1. The CDR3 sequence is 14 residues long. Germline V gives CDR1 MNHNS, CDR2 SASEGT. V shed 6 bases and J 3 bases; nucleotides not matched to a gene: 6.